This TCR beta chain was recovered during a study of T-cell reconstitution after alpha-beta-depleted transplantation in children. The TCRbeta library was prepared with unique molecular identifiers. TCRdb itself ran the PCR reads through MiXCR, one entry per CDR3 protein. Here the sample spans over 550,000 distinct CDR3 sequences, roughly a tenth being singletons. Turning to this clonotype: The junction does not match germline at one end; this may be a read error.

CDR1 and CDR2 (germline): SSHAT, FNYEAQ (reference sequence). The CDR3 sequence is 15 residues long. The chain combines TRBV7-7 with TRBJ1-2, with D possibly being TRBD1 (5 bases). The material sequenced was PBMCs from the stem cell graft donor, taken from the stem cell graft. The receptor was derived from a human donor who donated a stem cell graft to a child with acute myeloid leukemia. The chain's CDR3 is CASRPLDSTNYGYTF. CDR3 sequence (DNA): TGTGCTAGCAGACCACTCGACAGCACTAACTATGGCTACACCTTC.